This T cell receptor beta chain was found in a study of T cell responses to AZD1222 COVID-19 vaccine. The overall study: Timing groups of about 4 and about 12 weeks for second doses were pooled. Study-wide results and limits: Spike-wide vaccine-associated CD4 TCRs dominated at 160-218 and 743-854. Targeting of unmutated variant regions was reportedly seen in nearly half of spike-specific TCRs. Donors were largely white British and mainly female; clonal diversity was possibly underestimated.

Data came from immunoSEQ multiplex PCR; TCRdb stores just in-frame clones and leaves some out. The sample lists 80,000 or so clones, 85% to 95% occurring once. Trimming took 7 bases from V and 3 from J, leaving 13 bases between them. Germline CDR1 is MNHEY and CDR2 is SVGAGI. The CDR3 covers 13 residues. In regard to this clone: Its antigen is not identified.

The rearrangement links TRBV6-5 to TRBJ2-7; no reliable D call. The sequence came from an adult in good health. This specimen consisted of peripheral blood, obtained on day 0 of AZD1222 vaccination. In DNA, the CDR3 is TGTGCCAGCACGGCAGGATTTAACTACGAGCAGTACTTC. It encodes CASTAGFNYEQYF.